These 17 T cell receptor beta chains were all obtained from the same sample, sequenced in a study of OX40 agonist ivuxolimab in advanced cancers. Profiled with immunoSEQ multiplex PCR; TCRdb holds only in-frame clones, not every one. The table has 29,000 or so clones, about nine tenths seen once. Sequences were derived from CD4+ or CD8+ T cells sorted from blood, sampled in a trial of the OX40 agonist ivuxolimab. The receptors originated from an adult with an advanced solid tumor such as melanoma, head and neck, liver or kidney cancer.

Written as DNA, the CDR3 is TGCGCCAGCAGCCAAGTTATGCAGTGGCCGAGAGAGACCCAGTACTTC. This encodes CASSQVMQWPRETQYF. The chain employs TRBV4-1 and TRBJ2-5; the D is unclear. CDR1 and CDR2 (germline): MGHRA, YSYEKL. Trimming stripped 1 base from V and 4 bases from J, with 16 bases between. The CDR3 runs 16 residues.

The gene calls are TRBV6-5 and TRBJ2-7; D gene ambiguous. CDR3 length: 14 amino acids. Germline V gene sequence: CDR1 MNHEY, CDR2 SVGAGI. V was shortened by 6 bases and J by 3 bases, with 15 bases between the two germline ends. CDR3 protein: CASRTSDGYYEQYF. The CDR3 region has the DNA TGTGCCAGCAGAACCTCGGACGGCTACTACGAGCAGTACTTC.

The genes are TRBV4-1 and TRBJ1-1, with a tentative D call TRBD1 (6 bases). CDR1 and CDR2 from the germline V gene are MGHRA and YSYEKL. There are 14 residues in the CDR3. V shed 2 bases and J shed 5 bases, with 12 bases lying between them. The DNA for the CDR3 is TGCGCCAGCAGCCAACGGGGGGCAAGGACTGAAGCTTTCTTT. Translating gives CASSQRGARTEAFF.

V is TRBV6-5 and J is TRBJ1-2; D possibly corresponds to TRBD1 (5 bases). V was shortened by 8 bases and J by 1 base, with 8 bases between the two germline ends. Germline CDR1 MNHEY, CDR2 SVGAGI. The CDR3 is 12 amino acids. CDR3 sequence: CASGGVNYGYTF. The CDR3 DNA reads as TGTGCCAGCGGAGGGGTTAACTATGGCTACACCTTC.

This rearrangement joins TRBV19 to TRBJ1-2, with 7 bases fitting TRBD1. The CDR3 is made up of 15 amino acids. The germline CDR1 and CDR2 sequences are LNHDA and SQIVND (reference sequence). V shed 5 bases, J shed 1 base, and the junction held 7 bases outside the gene matches. The CDR3 bases are TGTGCCAGTAGTGCTGGGACAGCACTTAACTATGGCTACACCTTC. Amino acids: CASSAGTALNYGYTF. Full variable domain (rest looked up from reference TRBV19 and TRBJ1-2): DGGITQSPKYLFRKEGQNVTLSCEQNLNHDAMYWYRQDPGQGLRLIYYSQIVNDFQKGDIAEGYSVSREKKESFPLTVTSAQKNPTAFYLCASSAGTALNYGYTFGSGTRLTVV.

The chain has TRBV9 and TRBJ2-1; D ambiguous. The V end was cut by 0 bases, the J end by 6 bases, with 7 bases between. CDR3 length: 13 amino acids. CDR1 and CDR2 from the germline V gene are SGDLS and YYNGEE. CDR3: CASSVGSFNEQFF. CDR3 nucleotide sequence: TGTGCCAGCAGCGTAGGTAGCTTCAATGAGCAGTTCTTC.

As to this clone: A read error may account for a junction end that differs from germline. This chain links TRBV7-3 with TRBJ2-3; 13 nucleotides match TRBD2. CDR1 is SGHTA, CDR2 FQGTGA, per germline. The CDR3 is made up of 18 amino acids. The CDR3 nucleotides are TGTGCCAGCAGCCTAACTAGCGGGGGGGCTTGGGGCACAGATACGCAGTATTTT. It specifies CASSLTSGGAWGTDTQYF.

The rearrangement uses TRBV7-9 and TRBJ2-7, with D possibly matching TRBD1 (5 bases). Germline CDR1 and CDR2: SEHNR and FQNEAQ (reference sequence). This CDR3 has 16 residues. V was shortened by 5 bases and J by 3 bases, with 20 bases between the two germline ends. Here the CDR3 reads CASSPIQGSNYYEQYF. Here the CDR3 DNA reads TGTGCCAGCAGCCCTATTCAGGGTTCTAACTACTACGAGCAGTACTTC.

Only a few counts were recorded for this clone. The V gene is TRBV7-2, the J gene TRBJ2-1; TRBD2 might be the D (7 bases). The V gene's germline CDR1 is SGHTA and CDR2 FQGNSA. V shed 7 bases and J shed 0 bases, with 10 bases lying between them. There are 14 residues in the CDR3. The CDR3 region is CASKAGHSYNEQFF. The DNA of the CDR3 is TGTGCCAGCAAAGCGGGACACTCCTACAATGAGCAGTTCTTC.

This chain links TRBV6-1 with TRBJ2-1; D is ambiguous. The CDR3 length is 11 residues. V gave up 6 bases and J gave up 6 bases, with 6 bases separating them. Per germline, CDR1 MNHNS and CDR2 SASEGT. The CDR3 region is CASSGSNEQFF. In nucleotides, the CDR3 is TGTGCCAGCAGCGGTAGCAATGAGCAGTTCTTC.

This rearrangement joins TRBV10-1 to TRBJ2-3, with no clear D. Germline CDR1 is WNHNN and CDR2 is SYGVQD (reference sequence). This CDR3 spans 17 amino acids. Trimming removed 3 bases from V and 0 bases from J, with 16 bases in between. CDR3 residues: CASSDRRPISSTDTQYF. In DNA form, the CDR3 reads TGCGCCAGCAGTGACAGGCGCCCGATCTCTAGCACAGATACGCAGTATTTT.

J is TRBJ2-7 and V is TRBV7-9; D possibly corresponds to TRBD1 (6 bases). CDR1 is SEHNR, CDR2 FQNEAQ, per germline (reference sequence). The CDR3 contains 13 residues. V lost 0 bases and J 6 bases, leaving 9 bases between the germline ends. CDR3 sequence: CASSLAQGTEQYF. DNA of the CDR3: TGTGCCAGCAGCTTAGCGCAGGGGACCGAGCAGTACTTC.

J is TRBJ1-2 and V is TRBV14; 8 bases agree with TRBD1. CDR3 length equals 13 residues. Looked up from germline, CDR1 is SGHDN and CDR2 is FVKESK. V shed 4 bases and J 7 bases; nucleotides not matched to a gene: 5. The CDR3 sequence: CASSPQGAIGYTF. CDR3 bases: TGTGCCAGCAGCCCTCAGGGGGCGATTGGCTACACCTTC. Based on the CDR3 plus reference TRBV14 and TRBJ1-2, the full variable domain is EAGVTQFPSHSVIEKGQTVTLRCDPISGHDNLYWYRRVMGKEIKFLLHFVKESKQDESGMPNNRFLAERTGGTYSTLKVQPAELEDSGVYFCASSPQGAIGYTFGSGTRLTVV.

The count of this clone is one. This chain joins TRBV5-4 and TRBJ2-7; tentative D call: TRBD2 (6 bases). Germline V gene lookup returns CDR1 SGHNT and CDR2 YYREEE (reference sequence). V gave up 4 bases and J gave up 5 bases, with 16 bases separating them. The CDR3 runs to 14 residues. The CDR3, as DNA: TGTGCCAGCAGCGTATTACGAGGGACTCACGAGCAGTACTTC. It encodes CASSVLRGTHEQYF. The entire variable domain, with the rest obtained from reference TRBV5-4 and TRBJ2-7, is as follows: ETGVTQSPTHLIKTRGQQVTLRCSSQSGHNTVSWYQQALGQGPQFIFQYYREEENGRGNFPPRFSGLQFPNYSSELNVNALELDDSALYLCASSVLRGTHEQYFGPGTRLTVT.

The chain links TRBV6-5 to TRBJ1-1; D is unresolved. This CDR3 spans 13 amino acids. Germline CDR1 and CDR2: MNHEY and SVGAGI. The V and J ends lost 2 bases and 5 bases respectively, with 9 bases between them. CDR3 in DNA: TGTGCCAGCAGTTACGGGATGGGGACTGAAGCTTTCTTT. Translating it yields CASSYGMGTEAFF.

This rearrangement joins TRBV5-4 to TRBJ1-2; 7 bases match TRBD1. J was trimmed by 2 bases and V by 0 bases; bases with no gene match: 4. Germline V gene data show CDR1 as SGHNT and CDR2 as YYREEE (reference sequence). The CDR3 has 15 residues. The CDR3 DNA sequence: TGTGCCAGCAGCTTGGGGTACAGGGGAAACTATGGCTACACCTTC. Its translation: CASSLGYRGNYGYTF.

The gene calls are TRBV4-2 and TRBJ2-1; D not certain. V lost 0 bases to trimming and J lost 4 bases, with 13 bases between them. The V gene's germline CDR1 is LGHNA and CDR2 YNFKEQ. The CDR3 has 16 residues. This chain's CDR3 is CASSQDDAAVYNEQFF. CDR3 nucleotide sequence: TGTGCCAGCAGCCAAGACGACGCGGCCGTATACAATGAGCAGTTCTTC.